This T cell receptor (beta chain) was captured in a study of monozygotic twins with inflammatory bowel disease. TCRdb re-called the 5' RACE reads; one entry per CDR3 protein, DNA not given. This listing includes approximately 200,000 distinct CDR3 sequences. From germline, CDR1 is SEHNR and CDR2 FQNEAQ (reference sequence). This CDR3 spans 17 amino acids. The clonotype comes from a human donor with ulcerative colitis or Crohn's disease, or a healthy co-twin of an affected twin (not recorded which). Sequencing was done on a sample of blood. The chain recombines TRBV7-9 with TRBJ1-1; TCRdb's D gene call, TRBD1, goes unchecked for lack of DNA. CDR3 in amino acids: CASSPRRTGEISTEAFF.